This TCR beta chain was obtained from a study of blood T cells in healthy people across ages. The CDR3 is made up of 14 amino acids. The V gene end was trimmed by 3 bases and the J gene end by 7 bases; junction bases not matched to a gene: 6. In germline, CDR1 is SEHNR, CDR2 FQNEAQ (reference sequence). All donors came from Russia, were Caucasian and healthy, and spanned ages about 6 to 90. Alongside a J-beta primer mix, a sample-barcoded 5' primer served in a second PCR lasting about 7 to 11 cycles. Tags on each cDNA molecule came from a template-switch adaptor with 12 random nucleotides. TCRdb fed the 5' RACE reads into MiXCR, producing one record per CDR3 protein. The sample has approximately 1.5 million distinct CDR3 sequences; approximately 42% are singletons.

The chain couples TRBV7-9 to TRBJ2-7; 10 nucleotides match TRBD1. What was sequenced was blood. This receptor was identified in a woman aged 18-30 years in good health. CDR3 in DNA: TGTGCCAGCAGCTTCGGACAGGGGGTCGATGAGCAGTACTTC. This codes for CASSFGQGVDEQYF.